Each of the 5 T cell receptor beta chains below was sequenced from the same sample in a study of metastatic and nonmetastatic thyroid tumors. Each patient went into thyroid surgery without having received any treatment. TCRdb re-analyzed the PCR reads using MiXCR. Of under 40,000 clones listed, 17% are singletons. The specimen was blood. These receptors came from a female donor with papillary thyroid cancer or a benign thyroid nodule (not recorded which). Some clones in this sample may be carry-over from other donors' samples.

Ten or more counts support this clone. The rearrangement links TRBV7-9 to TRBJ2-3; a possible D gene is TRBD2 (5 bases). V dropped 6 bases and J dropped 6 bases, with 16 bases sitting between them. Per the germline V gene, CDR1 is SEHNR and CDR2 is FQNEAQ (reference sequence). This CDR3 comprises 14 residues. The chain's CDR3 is CASRLRDSFDTQYF. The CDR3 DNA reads TGTGCCAGCAGGCTTCGGGATAGCTTCGATACGCAGTATTTT.

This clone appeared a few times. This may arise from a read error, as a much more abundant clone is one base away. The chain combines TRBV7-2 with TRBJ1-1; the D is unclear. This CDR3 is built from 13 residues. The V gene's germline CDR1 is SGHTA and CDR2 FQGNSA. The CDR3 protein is CASSSCLQAWVVF. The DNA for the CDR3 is TGTGCCAGCAGCTCATGCCTGCAGGCCTGGGTGGTCTTT. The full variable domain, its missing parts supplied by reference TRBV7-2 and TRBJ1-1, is GAGVSQSPSNKVTEKGKDVELRCDPISGHTALYWYRQSLGQGLEFLIYFQGNSAPDKSGLPSDRFSAERTGGSVSTLTIQRTQQEDSAVYLCASSSCLQAWVVFGQGTRLTVV.

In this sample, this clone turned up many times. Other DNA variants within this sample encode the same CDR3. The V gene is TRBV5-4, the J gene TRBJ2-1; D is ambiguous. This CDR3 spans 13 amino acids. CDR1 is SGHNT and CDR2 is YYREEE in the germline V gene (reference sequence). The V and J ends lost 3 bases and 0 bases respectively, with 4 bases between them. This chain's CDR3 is CASSSDSYNEQFF. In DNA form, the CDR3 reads TGTGCCAGCAGCTCCGACTCCTACAATGAGCAGTTCTTC.

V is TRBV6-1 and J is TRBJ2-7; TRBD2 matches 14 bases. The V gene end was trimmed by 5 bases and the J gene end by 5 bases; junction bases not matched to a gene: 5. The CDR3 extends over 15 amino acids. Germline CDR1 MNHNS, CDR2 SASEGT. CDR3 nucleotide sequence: TGTGCCAGCAGTCCCCGGACTAGCGGGAGGAACGAGCAGTACTTC. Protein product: CASSPRTSGRNEQYF.

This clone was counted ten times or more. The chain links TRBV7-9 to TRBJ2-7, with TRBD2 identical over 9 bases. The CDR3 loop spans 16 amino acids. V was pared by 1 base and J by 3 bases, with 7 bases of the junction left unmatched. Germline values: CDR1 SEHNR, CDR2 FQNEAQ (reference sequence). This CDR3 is CASSLGGLARSYEQYF. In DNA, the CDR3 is TGTGCCAGCAGCTTAGGGGGACTAGCTAGGAGCTACGAGCAGTACTTC.